This TCR beta chain appears in the sequencing data of a study of blood T cell repertoires in COVID-19. Germline V gene lookup returns CDR1 LGHDT and CDR2 YNNKEL (reference sequence). The CDR3 length is 15 residues. V lost 4 bases to trimming and J lost 4 bases; unmatched junction nucleotides: 2. Measured with immunoSEQ multiplex PCR; TCRdb has only the in-frame clones, and not every one. This repertoire shows roughly 91,000 clones, 82% found once; its top ten account for 1.2%. The sequence was obtained from a woman of 80 years or more with acute or convalescent COVID-19. The sequencing sample was made of peripheral blood. The genes are TRBV3-1 (or the pseudogene TRBV3-2) and TRBJ2-2, with 11 positions matching TRBD2. CDR3 loop: CASSRTSGSTGELFF. In DNA form, the CDR3 reads TGTGCCAGCAGCCGGACTAGCGGGTCCACCGGGGAGCTGTTTTTT.